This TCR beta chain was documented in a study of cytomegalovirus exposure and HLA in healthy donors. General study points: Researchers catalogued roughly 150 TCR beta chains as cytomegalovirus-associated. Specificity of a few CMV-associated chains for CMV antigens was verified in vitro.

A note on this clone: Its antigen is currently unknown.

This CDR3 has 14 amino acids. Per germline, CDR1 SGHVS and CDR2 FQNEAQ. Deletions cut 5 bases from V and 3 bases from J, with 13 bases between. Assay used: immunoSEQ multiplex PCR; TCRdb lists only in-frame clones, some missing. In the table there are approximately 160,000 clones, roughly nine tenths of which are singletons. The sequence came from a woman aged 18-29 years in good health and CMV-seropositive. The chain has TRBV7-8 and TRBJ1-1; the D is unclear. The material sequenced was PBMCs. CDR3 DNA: TGTGCCAGCAGCGCTAGGAAGGCCTACACTGAAGCTTTCTTT. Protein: CASSARKAYTEAFF.